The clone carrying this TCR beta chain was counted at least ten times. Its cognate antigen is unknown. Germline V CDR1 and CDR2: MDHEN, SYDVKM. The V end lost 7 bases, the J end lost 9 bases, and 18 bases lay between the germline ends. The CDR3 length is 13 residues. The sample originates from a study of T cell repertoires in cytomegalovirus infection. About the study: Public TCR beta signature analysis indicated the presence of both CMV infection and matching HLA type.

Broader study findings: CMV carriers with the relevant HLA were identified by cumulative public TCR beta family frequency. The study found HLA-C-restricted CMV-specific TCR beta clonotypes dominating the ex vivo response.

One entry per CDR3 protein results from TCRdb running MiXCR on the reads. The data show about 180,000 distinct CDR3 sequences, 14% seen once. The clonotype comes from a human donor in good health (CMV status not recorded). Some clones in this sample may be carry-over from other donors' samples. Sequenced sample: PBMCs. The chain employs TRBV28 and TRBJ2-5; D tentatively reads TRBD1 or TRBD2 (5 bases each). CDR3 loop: CASNNAKLGAQYF. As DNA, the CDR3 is TGTGCCAGCAACAATGCAAAACTAGGGGCCCAGTACTTC.